These 20 T cell receptor beta chains were all obtained from the same sample, sequenced in a study of cytomegalovirus exposure and HLA in healthy donors. In the PCR, 60 Vbeta and 13 Jbeta primers were used. Measured with immunoSEQ multiplex PCR; TCRdb has only the in-frame clones, and not every one. The sample has 95,000 to 110,000 clones, around four fifths seen once; the top ten hold approximately 2%. The sample consisted of PBMCs. These receptors originate from a woman aged 40 to 50 in good health and CMV-seronegative.

The chain couples TRBV7-9 to TRBJ2-1; D is possibly TRBD1 (6 bases). Germline CDR1 is SEHNR and CDR2 is FQNEAQ (reference sequence). Trimming shortened V by 5 bases and J by 6 bases, and 20 bases separated the two germline ends. The CDR3 is 16 residues long. Written as DNA, the CDR3 is TGTGCCAGCAGCCAAGTACAGGGCCGAATCCTCAATGAGCAGTTCTTC. Translated, it gives CASSQVQGRILNEQFF.

The V and J genes are TRBV27 and TRBJ1-4; D might be TRBD1 (6 bases). Trimming took 0 bases from V and 7 from J, leaving 24 bases between them. The CDR3 loop spans 19 amino acids. The germline gives CDR1 MNHEY, CDR2 SMNVEV (reference sequence). The CDR3 sequence: CASSLSPFLPGQKIEKLFF. The CDR3, as DNA: TGTGCCAGCAGTTTATCACCTTTTCTTCCGGGACAAAAAATTGAAAAACTGTTTTTT.

The gene calls are TRBV7-2 and TRBJ2-1, with a weak D call TRBD1 (6 bases). Trimming removed 7 bases at V and 5 bases at J, with 21 bases between. Germline CDR1 and CDR2: SGHTA and FQGNSA. The CDR3 is 16 amino acids. The CDR3 here is CASKIGGGPWDNEQFF. CDR3 bases: TGTGCCAGCAAGATAGGGGGTGGGCCTTGGGACAATGAGCAGTTCTTC.

A note on this clone: One end of the junction varies from germline; a read error may be responsible. V usage is TRBV15 and J usage is TRBJ2-3; perhaps TRBD1 as D (5 bases). There are 14 residues in the CDR3. CDR1 is LNHNV and CDR2 is YYDKDF in the germline V gene (reference sequence). The CDR3: CATSRGTRADTQYF. CDR3 DNA: TGTGCCACCAGCAGAGGGACACGGGCAGATACGCAATATTTT.

This clone has a handful of counts. The V call is TRBV5-1, the J call TRBJ1-1, with TRBD1 matching over 8 bases. V dropped 2 bases and J dropped 1; count of bases not matched to a gene: 10. The CDR3 length is 17 residues. Germline V gives CDR1 SGHRS, CDR2 YFSETQ. The CDR3 nucleotides are TGCGCCAGCAGCTTTGACAGGGGAGGGCCGAAGAACACTGAAGCTTTCTTT. It encodes CASSFDRGGPKNTEAFF.

This sequence joins TRBV19 and TRBJ1-1; D not certain. Germline loops: CDR1 LNHDA, CDR2 SQIVND (reference sequence). V was trimmed by 1 base and J by 3 bases, leaving 6 bases between them. This CDR3 region has 13 residues. CDR3 sequence: CASSIGAHTEAFF. In DNA form, the CDR3 reads TGTGCCAGTAGTATAGGGGCCCACACTGAAGCTTTCTTT.

The CDR3 protein is CASSPIAGGPVADTQYF. The CDR3 region has the DNA TGCGCCAGCAGCCCAATAGCGGGAGGGCCGGTCGCGGATACGCAGTATTTT. V gene TRBV4-3 combines with J gene TRBJ2-3; 11 nucleotides align to TRBD2. The CDR3 is 17 amino acids. Germline loops: CDR1 LGHNA, CDR2 YSLEER. Trimming cost V 4 bases and J 6 bases; bases outside gene matches: 12.

A remark on this clone: An end of the junction differs from the germline gene, which may be a read error. V gene TRBV19 combines with J gene TRBJ2-2; TRBD2 might be the D (6 bases). Germline lookup yields CDR1 LNHDA and CDR2 SQIVND (reference sequence). This CDR3 is built from 15 residues. As DNA, the CDR3 is TGTGCCAGTAGTGAGGTAGCGGTCGACACCGGGGAGCTGTGTTTT. This gives the protein CASSEVAVDTGELCF.

The rearrangement uses TRBV28 and TRBJ2-1; TRBD2 matches 10 bases. The CDR3 has 14 residues. Trimming took 6 bases from V and 6 from J; bases not matched to a gene: 5. CDR1 and CDR2 from the germline V gene are MDHEN and SYDVKM. CDR3 residues: CASRILAGTNEQFF. The CDR3 DNA reads as TGTGCCAGCAGGATACTAGCGGGGACCAATGAGCAGTTCTTC.

This clone was detected only once. The V call is TRBV7-2, the J call TRBJ2-2; 7 bases fit TRBD1. The CDR3 contains 16 residues. V was clipped by 5 bases and J by 4 bases; unmatched bases: 10. From germline, CDR1 is SGHTA and CDR2 FQGNSA. CDR3 amino acids: CASSLVEGAGTGELFF. DNA of the CDR3: TGTGCCAGCAGCCTCGTCGAGGGGGCGGGCACCGGGGAGCTGTTTTTT.

J is TRBJ2-7 and V is TRBV5-1, with D uncertain. CDR1 and CDR2 (germline): SGHRS, YFSETQ. This CDR3 comprises 15 residues. Deletions cut 3 bases from V and 2 bases from J, with 15 bases between. CDR3 amino acids: CASSSGVKRTYEQYF. CDR3 sequence (DNA): TGCGCCAGCAGCTCCGGTGTAAAGCGCACCTACGAGCAGTACTTC.

The rearrangement uses TRBV28 and TRBJ1-1, with a weak D call TRBD1 (6 bases). Germline V gene lookup returns CDR1 MDHEN and CDR2 SYDVKM. Trimming left V 6 bases short and J 1 base short, with 15 bases between. This CDR3 is 15 amino acids long. The DNA for the CDR3 is TGTGCCAGCAGACTACTAACAGGGCAGAACACTGAAGCTTTCTTT. Protein: CASRLLTGQNTEAFF.

This chain uses TRBV27 with TRBJ1-5; D remains ambiguous. Trimming cost V 5 bases and J 6 bases, with 14 bases left between them. The germline CDR1 and CDR2 sequences are MNHEY and SMNVEV (reference sequence). The CDR3 has 14 residues. The CDR3: CASSLRKASQPQHF. CDR3 in DNA: TGTGCCAGCAGTCTGCGGAAGGCGAGTCAGCCCCAGCATTTT.

The chain joins TRBV7-6 to TRBJ2-3, with 14 bases that match TRBD2. The CDR3 has 18 amino acids. CDR1 and CDR2 from the germline V gene are SGHVS and FNYEAQ. V was clipped by 3 bases and J by 0 bases; unmatched bases: 5. As DNA, the CDR3 is TGTGCCAGCAGCTTGGGGACTAGCGGGAGTAGGAGCACAGATACGCAGTATTTT. Translation: CASSLGTSGSRSTDTQYF.

The rearrangement uses TRBV28 and TRBJ1-1; a weak D match, TRBD1 (5 bases). This CDR3 is 15 amino acids long. Trimming left V 7 bases short and J 3 bases short, with 18 bases between. Germline V gene data show CDR1 as MDHEN and CDR2 as SYDVKM. The CDR3 loop reads CASIPRPGRDTEAFF. CDR3 coding DNA: TGTGCCAGCATCCCCCGGCCCGGCAGGGACACTGAAGCTTTCTTT. The whole variable domain, filled in from reference TRBV28 and TRBJ1-1, reads DVKVTQSSRYLVKRTGEKVFLECVQDMDHENMFWYRQDPGLGLRLIYFSYDVKMKEKGDIPEGYSVSREKKERFSLILESASTNQTSMYLCASIPRPGRDTEAFFGQGTRLTVV.

The chain links TRBV6-6 to TRBJ2-5; 8 nucleotides match TRBD2. This CDR3 has 14 residues. V shed 5 bases and J 3 bases; nucleotides not matched to a gene: 5. Germline CDR1 and CDR2: MNHNY and SVGAGI (reference sequence). This CDR3 reads CASSMTSVKETQYF. The CDR3 nucleotides read TGTGCCAGCAGTATGACTAGCGTAAAAGAGACCCAGTACTTC.

The chain couples TRBV6-1 to TRBJ2-5; TRBD2 is a possible D gene (6 bases). Germline V lookup: CDR1 MNHNS, CDR2 SASEGT. The CDR3 is 14 residues long. Trimming took 5 bases from V and 5 from J, leaving 15 bases between them. CDR3 protein: CASSFPGEMETQYF. The CDR3, as DNA: TGTGCCAGCAGTTTCCCGGGGGAGATGGAGACCCAGTACTTC.

V and J are TRBV7-2 and TRBJ1-1; D gene uncertain. CDR1 is SGHTA, CDR2 FQGNSA, per germline. This CDR3 comprises 15 residues. V lost 7 bases, J lost 0 bases, and 15 bases lay in between. CDR3 amino acids: CASTRSRVLNTEAFF. CDR3 nucleotides: TGTGCCAGCACCCGTTCGAGGGTATTGAACACTGAAGCTTTCTTT.

This clone came up a few times. The chain is built from TRBV7-9 and TRBJ1-2; possible D gene TRBD1, 6 bases. The germline V gene has CDR1 SEHNR and CDR2 FQNEAQ (reference sequence). The V gene lost 2 bases and the J gene lost 4 bases, with 14 bases spanning the gap. CDR3 length: 15 amino acids. The CDR3 DNA reads as TGTGCCAGCAGCTTATCGCGGACAGTTACCTATGGCTACACCTTC. It codes for CASSLSRTVTYGYTF.

This clone showed up just once. The CDR3 here is CASSAGTGGNTIYF. The CDR3, as DNA: TGTGCCAGCAGTGCCGGGACAGGGGGAAACACCATATATTTT. The chain employs TRBV28 and TRBJ1-3; 9 bases are shared with TRBD1. The CDR3 totals 14 residues. Germline CDR1 reads MDHEN; CDR2 reads SYDVKM. V was clipped by 5 bases and J by 4 bases; unmatched bases: 3.